This entry features one T cell receptor (beta chain) sequence. Its antigen is unknown. This record comes from a study of cytomegalovirus exposure and HLA in healthy donors. Findings and caveats of the study: It was reportedly the case that the classifier diagnosed cytomegalovirus status with high specificity and sensitivity. First-cohort TCR clusters were later found to tend to co-occur in the approximately 120 validation repertoires.

Some clones are missing from TCRdb's copy, which holds only in-frame ones; the method was immunoSEQ multiplex PCR. The data hold 92,000 or so clones, with around 96% observed a single time. V shed 4 bases and J shed 0 bases, with 12 bases lying between them. The CDR3 has 16 residues. Germline loops: CDR1 WNHNN, CDR2 SYGVQD (reference sequence). The clonotype comes from a man younger than 35 in good health and CMV-seronegative. Sequenced: PBMCs. The V call is TRBV10-1, the J call TRBJ2-2, with D perhaps TRBD2 (5 bases). The DNA for the CDR3 is TGCGCCAGCAGTGGCTTAGTAGCGCCGAACACCGGGGAGCTGTTTTTT. It translates to CASSGLVAPNTGELFF.